This TCR beta chain was captured in a study of cytomegalovirus exposure and HLA in healthy donors. Broader study findings: The classifier reportedly diagnosed cytomegalovirus status with high sensitivity and specificity.

Clones were read by immunoSEQ multiplex PCR, and TCRdb kept only the in-frame ones, dropping some. The top ten clones hold around 5.4% of a sample with 200,000 to 250,000 clones, over 65% of them seen once. Remarks on this clone: The antigen remains undetermined.

CDR1 and CDR2 (germline): SGHTA, FQGTGA. This CDR3 has 12 amino acids. Trimming removed 0 bases from V and 7 bases from J, with 4 bases in between. This rearrangement joins TRBV7-3 to TRBJ2-1; D is unclear. This clonotype originated in a woman between 18 and 30 years old in good health and CMV-seronegative. Input material: PBMCs. CDR3 bases: TGTGCCAGCAGCTTAACGAGAAATGAGCAGTTCTTC. Its translation: CASSLTRNEQFF.